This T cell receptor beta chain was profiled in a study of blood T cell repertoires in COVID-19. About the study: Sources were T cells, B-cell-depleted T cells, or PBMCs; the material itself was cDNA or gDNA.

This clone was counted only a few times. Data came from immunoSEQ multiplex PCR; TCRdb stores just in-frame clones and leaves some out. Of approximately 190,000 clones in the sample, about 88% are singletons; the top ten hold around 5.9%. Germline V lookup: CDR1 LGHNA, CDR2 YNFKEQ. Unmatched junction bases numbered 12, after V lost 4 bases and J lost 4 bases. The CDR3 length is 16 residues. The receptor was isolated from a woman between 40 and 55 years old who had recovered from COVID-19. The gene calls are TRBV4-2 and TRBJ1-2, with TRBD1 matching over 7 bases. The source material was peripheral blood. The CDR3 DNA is TGTGCCAGCAGCCTATCCCAGGGGGGTATCGGCTATGGCTACACCTTC. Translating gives CASSLSQGGIGYGYTF.